One and the same sample provided the 16 T cell receptor beta chains below, sequenced in a study of cytomegalovirus exposure and HLA in healthy donors. The PCR contained 60 Vbeta and 13 Jbeta primers. The method was immunoSEQ multiplex PCR; TCRdb's version includes in-frame clones alone and lacks a portion of them. The table includes tens of thousands of clones, 75% to 80% detected once. Sequencing was carried out using PBMCs. The receptors were gathered from a man aged 18 to 29 in good health and CMV-seropositive.

V and J are TRBV20-1 and TRBJ2-7; TRBD1 agrees at 9 bases. With V trimmed by 4 bases and J by 13 bases, 8 bases remained unmatched. Germline assignment: CDR1 DFQATT and CDR2 SNEGSKA (reference sequence). The CDR3 covers 11 residues. CDR3 sequence (DNA): TGCAGTGCTACCGGACAGGGGATGAATTACTTC. Translated: CSATGQGMNYF.

The chain links TRBV18 to TRBJ2-5; 8 nucleotides match TRBD1. The CDR3 sequence is 15 residues long. Germline CDR1 reads KGHSH; CDR2 reads LQKENI. The trim removed 3 bases at V and 4 bases at J, leaving 7 bases unmatched. CDR3 coding DNA: TGTGCCAGCTCACCTAAGTCAGGGGGCGGAGAGACCCAGTACTTC. Translating it yields CASSPKSGGGETQYF.

The gene calls are TRBV10-1 and TRBJ1-1; no clear D gene. Per the germline V gene, CDR1 is WNHNN and CDR2 is SYGVQD (reference sequence). Trimming removed 3 bases from V and 1 base from J, with 9 bases in between. The CDR3 covers 14 residues. CDR3 protein: CASSDGLKNTEAFF. For the CDR3, the DNA is TGCGCCAGCAGTGACGGACTGAAGAACACTGAAGCTTTCTTT.

V and J are TRBV6-6 and TRBJ2-1; possibly TRBD2 for D (6 bases). Germline loops: CDR1 MNHNY, CDR2 SVGAGI (reference sequence). The V gene lost 6 bases and the J gene lost 1 base, with 7 bases spanning the gap. CDR3 length: 13 residues. The CDR3 DNA reads TGTGCCAGCAGGGGACTTTCCTACAATGAGCAGTTCTTC. Protein sequence: CASRGLSYNEQFF.

The gene calls are TRBV29-1 and TRBJ1-5, with D possibly being TRBD1 (5 bases). The CDR3 has 14 amino acids. V lost 6 bases to trimming and J lost 9 bases, with 21 bases between them. The germline V gene encodes CDR1 SQVTM and CDR2 ANQGSEA. The CDR3 region is CSVKTDSNQGPQHF. The CDR3 bases are TGCAGCGTAAAGACAGACTCCAATCAGGGGCCCCAGCATTTT.

The chain joins TRBV30 to TRBJ2-5; TRBD2 is a possible D gene (6 bases). CDR3 size: 13 residues. Germline lookup yields CDR1 GTSNPN and CDR2 SVGIG (reference sequence). Deletions cut 4 bases from V and 1 base from J, with 10 bases between. DNA for the CDR3: TGTGCCTGGACCCGGGGGTCCCAAGAGACCCAGTACTTC. The encoded protein is CAWTRGSQETQYF.

The gene calls are TRBV20-1 and TRBJ1-1; 7 bases agree with TRBD1. This CDR3 has 11 residues. With 8 bases clipped from V and 0 bases from J, the junction kept 0 bases outside the gene matches. Germline values: CDR1 DFQATT, CDR2 SNEGSKA (reference sequence). CDR3 residues: CSTGVNTEAFF. CDR3 coding DNA: TGCAGTACAGGGGTGAACACTGAAGCTTTCTTT.

This chain uses TRBV5-6 with TRBJ1-2; D might be TRBD1 (6 bases). Germline V gene lookup returns CDR1 SGHDT and CDR2 YYEEEE. CDR3 length equals 14 residues. V lost 6 bases and J lost 8, with 20 bases in between. This CDR3 reads CASTFYGGAEGYTF. CDR3 DNA sequence: TGTGCCAGCACTTTCTACGGGGGGGCTGAAGGCTACACCTTC.

This clone was detected a few times. The CDR3 bases are TGTGCCAGCAGTGACCGGGCGGGAGTGGGGGATACGCAGTATTTT. It is translated as CASSDRAGVGDTQYF. V is TRBV6-4 and J is TRBJ2-3; 7 nucleotides agree with TRBD2. Germline-derived CDR1 and CDR2 are MRHNA and SNTAGT. V shed 2 bases and J 6 bases; nucleotides not matched to a gene: 8. The length of the CDR3 is 15 residues.

The chain combines TRBV5-4 with TRBJ2-7; 7 bases are shared with TRBD1. The CDR3 spans 14 residues. Germline CDR1 reads SGHNT; CDR2 reads YYREEE (reference sequence). V was clipped by 4 bases and J by 3 bases; unmatched bases: 7. As DNA, the CDR3 is TGTGCCAGCAGCCCAGAACGGGACAGCTACGAGCAGTACTTC. This codes for CASSPERDSYEQYF.

This clone was counted a single time. This chain uses TRBV2 with TRBJ1-6; D is ambiguous. Germline V gene data show CDR1 as SNHLY and CDR2 as FYNNEI. V was cut by 3 bases and J by 0 bases, with 3 bases left in between. The CDR3 contains 14 residues. For the CDR3, the DNA is TGTGCCAGCAGTGACAACTCCTATAATTCACCCCTCCACTTT. Its protein product is CASSDNSYNSPLHF.

This chain connects TRBV6-1 to TRBJ1-2; TRBD1 matches 8 bases. Germline CDR1 is MNHNS and CDR2 is SASEGT. The CDR3 covers 13 residues. V lost 4 bases to trimming and J lost 2 bases; unmatched junction nucleotides: 0. CDR3 sequence reads: CASSGQGNYGYTF. The CDR3 DNA is TGTGCCAGCAGTGGACAGGGGAACTATGGCTACACCTTC.

The J gene is TRBJ2-1, the V gene TRBV2, with D tentatively TRBD1 (5 bases). Germline V gene lookup returns CDR1 SNHLY and CDR2 FYNNEI. Trimming cost V 6 bases and J 2 bases, with 8 bases left between them. The CDR3 has 13 amino acids. CDR3 coding DNA: TGTGCCAGCAGGCCAGGGACCTACAATGAGCAGTTCTTC. It translates to CASRPGTYNEQFF.

V gene TRBV6-1 combines with J gene TRBJ1-5; 7 bases line up with TRBD1. The CDR3 loop spans 15 amino acids. CDR1 is MNHNS and CDR2 is SASEGT in the germline V gene. With V trimmed by 5 bases and J by 2 bases, 6 bases remained unmatched. This CDR3 is CASSPPGTGNQPQHF. DNA of the CDR3: TGTGCCAGCAGTCCCCCCGGGACAGGCAATCAGCCCCAGCATTTT.

This clone was recorded once. The chain couples TRBV21-1 to TRBJ1-2; TRBD1, the D gene given by the table, was not confirmed from the DNA. TRBV21-1 is a recognized pseudogene. The CDR3 length is 15 residues. Here the CDR3 DNA reads TGTGCCAGCAGCAAAGAGGGCAGGGTGCACTATGGCTACACCTTC. Translation: CASSKEGRVHYGYTF.

The J gene is TRBJ2-2, the V gene TRBV2, with 8 nucleotides matching TRBD2. Germline values: CDR1 SNHLY, CDR2 FYNNEI. Germline trimming cut 7 bases from V and 0 bases from J; bases unmatched to any gene: 4. The CDR3 sequence is 15 residues long. The CDR3 sequence: CASKGTSANTGELFF. CDR3 coding DNA: TGTGCCAGCAAGGGGACTAGTGCGAACACCGGGGAGCTGTTTTTT.